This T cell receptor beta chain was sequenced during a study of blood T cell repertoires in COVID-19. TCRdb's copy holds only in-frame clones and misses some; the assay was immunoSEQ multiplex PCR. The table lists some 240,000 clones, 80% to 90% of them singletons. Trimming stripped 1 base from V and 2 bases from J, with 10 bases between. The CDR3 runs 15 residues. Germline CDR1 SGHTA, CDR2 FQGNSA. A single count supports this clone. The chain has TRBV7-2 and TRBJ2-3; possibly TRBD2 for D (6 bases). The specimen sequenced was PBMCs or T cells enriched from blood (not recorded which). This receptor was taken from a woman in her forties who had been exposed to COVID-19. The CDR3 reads CASSLEGLATDTQYF. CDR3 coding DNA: TGTGCCAGCAGCTTAGAGGGACTCGCCACAGATACGCAGTATTTT.